This TCR beta chain appears in the sequencing data of a study of T cell clonality in common variable immunodeficiency. Whole-study results and caveats: Fewer deletions and N-nucleotide insertions were reportedly seen in common variable immunodeficiency TCR beta sequences.

Here immunoSEQ multiplex PCR was the method, and the copy in TCRdb shows in-frame clones only, minus some. Observed in the sample are under 8,500 clones, none of them singletons. This clone was seen only a few times. The target antigen is unknown. Patients and controls were mostly of Caucasian heritage. No CVID subject was ill or on immunomodulatory drugs when sampled. Heparinized whole blood, about 4.5 to 9 ml, came from each donor. Sequenced material: peripheral blood mononuclear cells. The sequence derives from a human donor with common variable immunodeficiency.

The CDR3 sequence is CASSQGLNEQFF. The CDR3 DNA, read in part, is TGTGCCAGCTCCCAAGGACTCAATGAG. The V gene is TRBV18, the J gene TRBJ2-1, with D possibly matching TRBD2 (5 bases). The observed sequence ends 3 residues before the CDR3 terminus, with the missing tail filled in from the germline J gene. V gave up 6 bases and J gave up 6 bases, with 9 bases separating them. CDR1 is KGHSH, CDR2 LQKENI, per germline. This CDR3 comprises 12 residues.